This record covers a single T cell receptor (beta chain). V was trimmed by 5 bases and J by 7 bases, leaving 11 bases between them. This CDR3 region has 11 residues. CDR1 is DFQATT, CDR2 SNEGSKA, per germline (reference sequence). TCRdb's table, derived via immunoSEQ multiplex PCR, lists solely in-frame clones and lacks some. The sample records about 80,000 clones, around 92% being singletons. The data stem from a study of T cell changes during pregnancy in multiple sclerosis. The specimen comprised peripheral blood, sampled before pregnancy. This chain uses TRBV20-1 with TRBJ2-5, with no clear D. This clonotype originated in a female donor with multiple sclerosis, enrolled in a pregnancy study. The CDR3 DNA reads TGCAGTGCTCCAGCGATGGGGACCCAGTACTTC. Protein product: CSAPAMGTQYF.